The clone carrying this T cell receptor (beta chain) has a count of ten or more. Time point given: before trial treatment. Donors were treated with nivolumab, ipilimumab, aspirin, and low-dose cyclophosphamide and radiotherapy. After removal of 0 bases from V and 6 bases from J, the junction contained 6 bases not matched to a gene. Germline-derived CDR1 and CDR2 are LGHNA and YSLEER. This CDR3 has 15 amino acids. With TRAV- and TRBV-specific primers, first-strand cDNA was made, covering the alpha and beta chains. With a constant-region primer and a V-primer adapter, TCRs were subjected to roughly 20 PCR cycles of amplification. TCRdb processed the reads anew with MiXCR; each CDR3 protein has one entry. This sample has 80,000 to 95,000 distinct CDR3 sequences, with roughly 9% found just once. The data originate from a study of low-dose radiotherapy and immunotherapy resistance in tumors. As for the study in general: Dosing for Cohort 2 consisted of 1 Gy per fraction every two weeks, reaching a total of 13 Gy over 26 weeks.

The sample here was PBMCs, taken before treatment. The chain carries TRBV4-3 and TRBJ2-7, with 9 bases matching TRBD2. The source is a male donor with prostate cancer. The CDR3: CASSQELAGELEQYF. DNA for the CDR3: TGCGCCAGCAGCCAAGAATTAGCGGGAGAACTCGAGCAGTACTTC.